Listed below are T cell receptor beta chains from one sample, sequenced in a study of shared clonotypes between healthy human individuals. Sequencing used immunoSEQ multiplex PCR; TCRdb keeps in-frame clones, though not all of them. This table holds about 2.3 million clones, 85% to 95% found once. Sequencing input: naive CD4+ T cells from PBMCs. These receptors all come from a man younger than 35 in good health. Some clones in this sample may be carry-over from other donors' samples. Both conserved end residues are part of each CDR3. D genes are given only for firm matches. Size values are once, few and many counts, or a class for expanded clones, and some rows have none.

clone size,J gene,V gene,CDR3 length,D gene,CDR3 protein,CDR3 DNA
.,TRBJ1-2,TRBV28,16,.,CASSQGGAGSIYGYTF,TGTGCCAGCAGCCAAGGGGGGGCAGGCTCTATCTATGGCTACACCTTC
.,TRBJ2-1,TRBV19,13,.,CASSILSGNEQFF,TGTGCCAGTAGTATTTTGTCGGGGAATGAGCAGTTCTTC
.,TRBJ2-2,TRBV9,15,TRBD1,CASTRQGENTGELFF,TGTGCCAGCACACGACAGGGGGAAAACACCGGGGAGCTGTTTTTT
.,TRBJ2-7,TRBV7-9,14,TRBD1,CASSLRDRDYEQYF,TGTGCCAGCAGCTTAAGGGACAGGGACTACGAGCAGTACTTC
once,TRBJ2-7,TRBV7-8,15,TRBD2,CASSLVGEGTYEQYF,TGTGCCAGCAGCTTAGTGGGGGAGGGCACCTACGAGCAGTACTTC
.,TRBJ1-5,TRBV6-1,14,.,CASGLWGGGQPQHF,TGTGCCAGCGGCCTTTGGGGCGGAGGTCAGCCCCAGCATTTT
.,TRBJ1-2,TRBV7-3,15,.,CASTRTPGANYGYTF,TGTGCCAGCACCAGGACCCCTGGGGCTAACTATGGCTACACCTTC
.,TRBJ2-5,TRBV5-1,15,.,CASSRPGASEETQYF,TGCGCCAGCAGTCGGCCGGGGGCGTCTGAAGAGACCCAGTACTTC
once,TRBJ2-3,TRBV5-1,15,.,CASSLELGRVNTQYF,TGCGCCAGCAGCTTGGAACTGGGCCGGGTGAATACGCAGTATTTT
.,TRBJ2-7,TRBV18,16,TRBD2,CASSLGRLAPNYEQYF,TGTGCCAGCTCACTTGGGCGACTAGCGCCGAACTACGAGCAGTACTTC
.,TRBJ2-3,TRBV9,14,TRBD2,CASGASGSIGTQYF,TGTGCCAGCGGGGCTAGCGGGAGTATCGGTACGCAGTATTTT
.,TRBJ2-7,TRBV28,14,TRBD2,CASRGREDVYEQYF,TGTGCCAGCAGGGGGCGGGAGGACGTGTACGAGCAGTACTTC
.,TRBJ1-2,TRBV2,15,.,CASKREEGGNYGYTF,TGTGCCAGCAAACGAGAAGAGGGGGGGAACTATGGCTACACCTTC